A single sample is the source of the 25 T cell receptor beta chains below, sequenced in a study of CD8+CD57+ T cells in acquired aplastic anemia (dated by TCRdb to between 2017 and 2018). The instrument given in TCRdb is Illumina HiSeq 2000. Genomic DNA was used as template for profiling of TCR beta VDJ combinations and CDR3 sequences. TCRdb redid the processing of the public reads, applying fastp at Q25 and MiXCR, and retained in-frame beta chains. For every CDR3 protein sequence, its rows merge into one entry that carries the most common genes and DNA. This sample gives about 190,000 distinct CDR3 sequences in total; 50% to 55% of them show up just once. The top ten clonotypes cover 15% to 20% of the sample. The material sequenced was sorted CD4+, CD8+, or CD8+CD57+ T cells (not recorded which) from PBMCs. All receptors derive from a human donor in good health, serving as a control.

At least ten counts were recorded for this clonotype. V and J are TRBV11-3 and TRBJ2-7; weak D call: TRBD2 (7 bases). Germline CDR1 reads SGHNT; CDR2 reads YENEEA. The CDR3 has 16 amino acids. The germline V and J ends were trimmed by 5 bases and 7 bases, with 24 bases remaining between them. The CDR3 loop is CASSHRAGGSMGEQYF. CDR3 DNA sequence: TGTGCCAGCAGCCACAGGGCTGGCGGGAGCATGGGGGAGCAGTACTTC. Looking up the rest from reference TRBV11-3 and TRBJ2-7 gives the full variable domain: EAGVVQSPRYKIIEKKQPVAFWCNPISGHNTLYWYLQNLGQGPELLIRYENEEAVDDSQLPKDRFSAERLKGVDSTLKIQPAELGDSAVYLCASSHRAGGSMGEQYFGPGTRLTVT.

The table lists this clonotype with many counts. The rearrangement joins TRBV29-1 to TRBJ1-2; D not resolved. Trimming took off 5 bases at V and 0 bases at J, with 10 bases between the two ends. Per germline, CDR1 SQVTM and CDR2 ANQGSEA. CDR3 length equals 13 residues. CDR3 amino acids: CSVSRVANYGYTF. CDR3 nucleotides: TGCAGCGTTTCGAGGGTTGCTAACTATGGCTACACCTTC.

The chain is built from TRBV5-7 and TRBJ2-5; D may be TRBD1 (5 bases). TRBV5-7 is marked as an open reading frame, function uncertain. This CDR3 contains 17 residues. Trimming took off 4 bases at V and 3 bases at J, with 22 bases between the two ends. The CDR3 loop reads CASSPQTALVLKETQYF. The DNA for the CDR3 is TGTGCCAGCAGCCCGCAGACAGCGCTAGTACTCAAAGAGACCCAGTACTTC.

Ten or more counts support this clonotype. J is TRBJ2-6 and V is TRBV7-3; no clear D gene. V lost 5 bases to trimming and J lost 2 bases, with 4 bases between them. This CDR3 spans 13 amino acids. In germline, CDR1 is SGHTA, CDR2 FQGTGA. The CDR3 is CASSLPGANVLTF. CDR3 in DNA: TGTGCCAGCAGCCTACCTGGGGCCAACGTCCTGACTTTC.

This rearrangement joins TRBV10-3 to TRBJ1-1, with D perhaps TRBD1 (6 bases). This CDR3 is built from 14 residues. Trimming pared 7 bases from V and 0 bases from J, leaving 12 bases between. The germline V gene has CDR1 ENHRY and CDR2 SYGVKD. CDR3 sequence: CAITTGGLNTEAFF. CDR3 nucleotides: TGTGCCATCACGACAGGCGGATTGAACACTGAAGCTTTCTTT.

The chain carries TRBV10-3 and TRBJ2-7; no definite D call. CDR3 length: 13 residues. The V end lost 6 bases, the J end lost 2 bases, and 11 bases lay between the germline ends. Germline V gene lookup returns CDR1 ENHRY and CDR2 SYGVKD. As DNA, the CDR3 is TGTGCCATCAGGAATACAGAAGCCTACGAGCAGTACTTC. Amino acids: CAIRNTEAYEQYF.

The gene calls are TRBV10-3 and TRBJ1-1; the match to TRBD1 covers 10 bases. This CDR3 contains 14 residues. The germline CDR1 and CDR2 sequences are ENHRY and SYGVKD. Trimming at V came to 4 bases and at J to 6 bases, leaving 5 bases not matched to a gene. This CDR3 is CAISGTGGRAEAFF. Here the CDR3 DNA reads TGTGCCATCAGTGGGACAGGGGGTCGGGCTGAAGCTTTCTTT.

Here the CDR3 reads CASSARAYEQYF. Here the CDR3 DNA reads TGTGCCAGCAGCGCCCGGGCCTACGAGCAGTACTTC. This sequence joins TRBV4-2 and TRBJ2-7; D uncertain. The CDR3 runs 12 residues. Germline assignment: CDR1 LGHNA and CDR2 YNFKEQ. With 5 bases removed from V and 2 bases from J, the gap between germline ends came to 7 bases.

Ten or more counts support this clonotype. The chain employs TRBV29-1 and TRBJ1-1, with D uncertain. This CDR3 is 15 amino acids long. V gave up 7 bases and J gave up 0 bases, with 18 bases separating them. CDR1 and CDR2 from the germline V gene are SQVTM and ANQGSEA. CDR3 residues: CSENGPLYLNTEAFF. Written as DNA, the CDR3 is TGCAGCGAAAACGGACCGCTTTACCTGAACACTGAAGCTTTCTTT.

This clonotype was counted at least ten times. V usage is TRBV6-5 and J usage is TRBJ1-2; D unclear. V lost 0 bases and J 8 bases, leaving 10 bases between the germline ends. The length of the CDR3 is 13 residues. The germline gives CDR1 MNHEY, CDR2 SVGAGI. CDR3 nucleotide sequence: TGTGCCAGCAGTTACTCGAGAGGACTAGGCTACACCTTC. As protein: CASSYSRGLGYTF.

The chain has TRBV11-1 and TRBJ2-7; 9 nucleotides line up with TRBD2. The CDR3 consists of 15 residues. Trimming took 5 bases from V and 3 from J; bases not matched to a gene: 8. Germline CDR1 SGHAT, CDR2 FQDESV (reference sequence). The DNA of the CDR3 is TGTGCCAGCAGCACGCGGGGGGGGATAAGCTACGAGCAGTACTTC. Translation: CASSTRGGISYEQYF.

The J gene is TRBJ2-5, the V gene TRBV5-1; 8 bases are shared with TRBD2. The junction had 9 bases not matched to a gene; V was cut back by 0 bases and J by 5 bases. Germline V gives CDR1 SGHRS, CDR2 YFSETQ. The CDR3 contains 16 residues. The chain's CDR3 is CASSLAPAGASETQYF. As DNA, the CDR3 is TGCGCCAGCAGCTTGGCTCCAGCGGGGGCGTCGGAGACCCAGTACTTC. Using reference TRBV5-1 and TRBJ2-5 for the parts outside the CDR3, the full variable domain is KAGVTQTPRYLIKTRGQQVTLSCSPISGHRSVSWYQQTPGQGLQFLFEYFSETQRNKGNFPGRFSGRQFSNSRSEMNVSTLELGDSALYLCASSLAPAGASETQYFGPGTRLLVL.

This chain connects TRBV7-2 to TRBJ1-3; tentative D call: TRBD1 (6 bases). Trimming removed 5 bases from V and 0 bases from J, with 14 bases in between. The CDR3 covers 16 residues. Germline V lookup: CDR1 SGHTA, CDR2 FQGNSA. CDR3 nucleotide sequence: TGTGCCAGCAGCGTGCAACAGGGAGCCTCTGGAAACACCATATATTTT. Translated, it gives CASSVQQGASGNTIYF.

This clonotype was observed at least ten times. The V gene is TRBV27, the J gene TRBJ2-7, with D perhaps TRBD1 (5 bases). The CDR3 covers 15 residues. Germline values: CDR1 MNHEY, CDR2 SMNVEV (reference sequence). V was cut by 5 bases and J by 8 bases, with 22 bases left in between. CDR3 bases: TGTGCCAGCAGTCCAAGCCTGGGCAGGGTCTGGAAGCAGTACTTC. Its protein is CASSPSLGRVWKQYF.

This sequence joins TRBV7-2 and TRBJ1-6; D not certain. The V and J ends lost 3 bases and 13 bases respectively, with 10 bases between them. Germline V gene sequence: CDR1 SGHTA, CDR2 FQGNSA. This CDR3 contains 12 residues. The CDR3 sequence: CASSLKGVPLHF. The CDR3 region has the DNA TGTGCCAGCAGCTTGAAGGGAGTCCCCCTCCACTTT.

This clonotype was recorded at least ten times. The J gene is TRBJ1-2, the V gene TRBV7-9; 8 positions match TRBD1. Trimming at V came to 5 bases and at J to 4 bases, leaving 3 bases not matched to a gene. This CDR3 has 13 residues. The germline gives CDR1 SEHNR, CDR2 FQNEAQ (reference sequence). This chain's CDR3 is CASSHGQGYGYTF. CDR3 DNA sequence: TGTGCCAGCAGCCATGGACAGGGCTATGGCTACACCTTC.

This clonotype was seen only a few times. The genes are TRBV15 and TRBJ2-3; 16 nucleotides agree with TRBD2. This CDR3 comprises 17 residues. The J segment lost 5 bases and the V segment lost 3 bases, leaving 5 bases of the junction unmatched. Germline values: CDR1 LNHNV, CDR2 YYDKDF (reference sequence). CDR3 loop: CATSRGLAGGLGDTQYF. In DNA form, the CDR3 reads TGTGCCACCAGCAGGGGACTAGCGGGGGGGCTTGGAGATACGCAGTATTTT.

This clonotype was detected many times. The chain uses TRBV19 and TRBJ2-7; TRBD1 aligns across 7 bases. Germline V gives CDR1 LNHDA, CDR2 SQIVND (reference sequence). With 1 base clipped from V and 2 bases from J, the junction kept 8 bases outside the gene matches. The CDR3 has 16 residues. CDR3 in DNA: TGTGCCAGTAGTATAGGGCGACAGGGAGAGACCTACGAGCAGTACTTC. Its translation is CASSIGRQGETYEQYF.

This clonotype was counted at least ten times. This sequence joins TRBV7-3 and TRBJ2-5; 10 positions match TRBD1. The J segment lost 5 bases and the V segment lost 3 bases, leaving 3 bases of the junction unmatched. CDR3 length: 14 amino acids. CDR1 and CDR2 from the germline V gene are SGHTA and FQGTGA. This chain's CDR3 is CASSLGQGIETQYF. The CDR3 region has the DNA TGTGCCAGCAGCTTGGGACAGGGGATTGAGACCCAGTACTTC.

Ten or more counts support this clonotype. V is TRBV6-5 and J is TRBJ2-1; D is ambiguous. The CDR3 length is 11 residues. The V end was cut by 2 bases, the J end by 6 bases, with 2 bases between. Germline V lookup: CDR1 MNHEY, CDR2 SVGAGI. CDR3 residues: CASSYANEQFF. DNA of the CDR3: TGTGCCAGCAGTTACGCCAATGAGCAGTTCTTC.

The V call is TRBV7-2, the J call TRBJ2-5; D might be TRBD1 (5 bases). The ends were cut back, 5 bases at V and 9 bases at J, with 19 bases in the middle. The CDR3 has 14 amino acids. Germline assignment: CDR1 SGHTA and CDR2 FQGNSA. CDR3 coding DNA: TGTGCCAGCAGCCTAGGGGTGTACAATCAGCCCCAGTACTTC. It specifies CASSLGVYNQPQYF.

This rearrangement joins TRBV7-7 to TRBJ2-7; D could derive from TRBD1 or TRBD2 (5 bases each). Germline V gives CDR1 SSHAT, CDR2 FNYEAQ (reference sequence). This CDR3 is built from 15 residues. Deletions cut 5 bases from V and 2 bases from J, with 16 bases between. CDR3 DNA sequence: TGTGCCAGCAGCCAGAGGGACGGCCCTACCTACGAGCAGTACTTC. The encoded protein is CASSQRDGPTYEQYF.

The chain's CDR3 is CASSIGGTGFTDTQYF. For the CDR3, the DNA is TGTGCCAGTAGTATAGGAGGAACAGGGTTTACAGATACGCAGTACTTC. The chain links TRBV19 to TRBJ2-7; weak D call: TRBD1 (6 bases). Trimming took off 1 base at V and 9 bases at J, with 22 bases between the two ends. CDR3 length: 16 amino acids. CDR1 and CDR2 from the germline V gene are LNHDA and SQIVND (reference sequence).

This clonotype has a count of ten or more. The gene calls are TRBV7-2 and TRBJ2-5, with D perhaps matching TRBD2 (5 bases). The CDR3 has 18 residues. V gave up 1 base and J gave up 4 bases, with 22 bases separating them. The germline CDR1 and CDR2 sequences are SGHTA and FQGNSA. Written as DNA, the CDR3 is TGTGCCAGCAGCTTAGGGTTGGGGTGGACGGGGTTCGTAGAGACCCAGTACTTC. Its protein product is CASSLGLGWTGFVETQYF.

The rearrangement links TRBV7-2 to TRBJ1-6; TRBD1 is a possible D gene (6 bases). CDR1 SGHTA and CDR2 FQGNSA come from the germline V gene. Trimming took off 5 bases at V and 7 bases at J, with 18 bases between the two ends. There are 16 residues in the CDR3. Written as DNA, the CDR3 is TGTGCCAGCAGCCCTCAGTCCGGGGGCGCGAATTCACCCCTCCACTTT. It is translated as CASSPQSGGANSPLHF. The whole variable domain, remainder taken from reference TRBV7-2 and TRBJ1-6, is GAGVSQSPSNKVTEKGKDVELRCDPISGHTALYWYRQSLGQGLEFLIYFQGNSAPDKSGLPSDRFSAERTGGSVSTLTIQRTQQEDSAVYLCASSPQSGGANSPLHFGNGTRLTVT.